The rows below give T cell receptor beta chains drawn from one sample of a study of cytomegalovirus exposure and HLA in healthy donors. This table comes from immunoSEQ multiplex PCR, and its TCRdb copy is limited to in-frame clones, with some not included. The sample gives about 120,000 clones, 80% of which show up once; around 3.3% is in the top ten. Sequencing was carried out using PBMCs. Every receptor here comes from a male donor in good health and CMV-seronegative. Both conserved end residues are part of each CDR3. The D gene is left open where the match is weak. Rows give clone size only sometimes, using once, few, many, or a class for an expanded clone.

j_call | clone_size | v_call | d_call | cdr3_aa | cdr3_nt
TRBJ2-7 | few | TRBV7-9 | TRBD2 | CASSPRGLAGSYEQYF | TGTGCCAGCAGCCCCAGAGGACTAGCGGGAAGCTACGAGCAGTACTTC
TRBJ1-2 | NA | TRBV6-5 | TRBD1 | CASSYLGQDYGYTF | TGTGCCAGCAGTTACCTAGGACAGGACTATGGCTACACCTTC
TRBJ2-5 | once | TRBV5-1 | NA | CASSPAVAEQETQYF | TGCGCCAGCAGCCCGGCCGTAGCGGAACAAGAGACCCAGTACTTC
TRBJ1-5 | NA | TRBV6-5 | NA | CASSYWEGGSNQPQHF | TGTGCCAGCAGTTACTGGGAAGGCGGGAGCAATCAGCCCCAGCATTTT
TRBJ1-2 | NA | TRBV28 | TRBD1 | CASRPTGDDGYTF | TGTGCCAGCAGGCCAACAGGGGATGATGGCTACACCTTC
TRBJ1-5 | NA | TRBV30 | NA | CAWSASNQPQHF | TGTGCCTGGAGTGCGAGCAATCAGCCCCAGCATTTT
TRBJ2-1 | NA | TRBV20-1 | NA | CSARAYNEQFF | TGCAGTGCTAGAGCTTACAATGAGCAGTTCTTC
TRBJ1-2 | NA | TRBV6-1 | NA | CASRFRHANYGYTF | TGTGCCAGCAGATTTAGACATGCTAACTATGGCTACACCTTC
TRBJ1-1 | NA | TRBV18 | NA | CASSPTTENTEAFF | TGTGCCAGCTCACCGACGACTGAAAACACTGAAGCTTTCTTT
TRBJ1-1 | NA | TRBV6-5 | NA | CATYPGWNTEAFF | TGTGCCACCTACCCGGGTTGGAACACTGAAGCTTTCTTT
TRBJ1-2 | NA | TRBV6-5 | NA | CASTGTGGLGYTF | TGTGCCAGCACCGGGACGGGGGGCTTGGGCTACACCTTC
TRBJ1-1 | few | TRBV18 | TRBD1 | CASSRTGDFLEAFF | TGTGCCAGCTCACGCACAGGGGACTTCCTTGAAGCTTTCTTT
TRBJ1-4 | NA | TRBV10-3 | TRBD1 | CAISPGQGPEKLFF | TGTGCCATCAGTCCGGGACAGGGGCCTGAAAAACTGTTTTTT
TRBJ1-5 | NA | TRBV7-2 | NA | CASSSRGTGLQPQHF | TGTGCCAGCAGCTCACGAGGGACTGGACTTCAGCCCCAGCATTTT
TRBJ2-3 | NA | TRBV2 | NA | CASRRGGRGDTQYF | TGTGCCAGCAGGAGGGGGGGGAGGGGAGATACGCAGTATTTT
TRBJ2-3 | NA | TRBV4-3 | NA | CARKKPGSQGGTDTQYF | TGCGCCAGGAAAAAGCCAGGGTCGCAGGGTGGCACAGATACGCAGTATTTT
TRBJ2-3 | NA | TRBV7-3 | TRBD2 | CASSPGDYLSTDTQYF | TGTGCCAGCAGCCCGGGGGACTACCTTAGCACAGATACGCAGTATTTT
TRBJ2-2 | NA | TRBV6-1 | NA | CASRETGFWNTGELFF | TGTGCCAGCAGGGAAACAGGGTTTTGGAACACCGGGGAGCTGTTTTTT
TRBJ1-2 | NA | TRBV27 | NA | CASSLRQDHNYGYTF | TGTGCCAGCAGTTTACGACAGGACCACAACTATGGCTACACCTTC
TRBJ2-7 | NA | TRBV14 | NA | CASQGRSSYEQYF | TGTGCCAGCCAGGGCCGTAGCTCCTACGAGCAGTACTTC
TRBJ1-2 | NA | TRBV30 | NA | CAWELSLGDYGYTF | TGTGCCTGGGAACTGAGCTTAGGGGACTATGGCTACACCTTC
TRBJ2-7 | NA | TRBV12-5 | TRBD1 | CASGSWTGTYEQYF | TGTGCTAGTGGTTCCTGGACAGGAACCTACGAGCAGTACTTC
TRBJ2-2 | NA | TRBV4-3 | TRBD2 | CASSQGGGANTGELFF | TGCGCCAGCAGCCAAGGCGGGGGGGCGAACACCGGGGAGCTGTTTTTT
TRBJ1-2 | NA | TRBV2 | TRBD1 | CASSETTGNGYTF | TGTGCCAGCAGTGAAACGACAGGGAATGGCTACACCTTC
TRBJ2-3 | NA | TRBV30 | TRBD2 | CAWSVLAGGGDTQYF | TGTGCCTGGAGTGTGCTAGCGGGAGGAGGTGATACGCAGTATTTT
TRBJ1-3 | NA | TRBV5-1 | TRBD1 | CASRRDRGSGNTIYF | TGCGCCAGCCGCCGGGACAGGGGCTCTGGAAACACCATATATTTT
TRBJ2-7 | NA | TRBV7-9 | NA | CASSHRDHEQYF | TGTGCCAGCAGCCACAGGGACCACGAGCAGTACTTC
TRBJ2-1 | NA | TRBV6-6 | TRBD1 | CASSYATGTGMNEQFF | TGTGCCAGCAGTTACGCAACCGGGACAGGGATGAATGAGCAGTTCTTC
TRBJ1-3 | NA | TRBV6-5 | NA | CASRQGSGNTIYF | TGTGCCAGCAGGCAGGGATCTGGAAACACCATATATTTT
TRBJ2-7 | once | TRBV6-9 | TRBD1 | CASSFRDRGREQYF | TGTGCCAGCAGTTTCCGGGACAGGGGGCGCGAGCAGTACTTC
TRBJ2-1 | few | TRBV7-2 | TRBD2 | CASSLVAGVYNEQFF | TGTGCCAGCAGCTTAGTAGCGGGAGTTTACAATGAGCAGTTCTTC
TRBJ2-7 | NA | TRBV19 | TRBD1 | CASSIRGQAYEQYF | TGTGCCAGTAGTATCCGCGGACAGGCCTACGAGCAGTACTTC
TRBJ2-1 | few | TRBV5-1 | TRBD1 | CASSQRQGGNEQFF | TGCGCCAGCAGCCAACGACAGGGGGGGAATGAGCAGTTCTTC
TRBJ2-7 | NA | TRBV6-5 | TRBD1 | CASSQAGTGVYEQYF | TGTGCCAGCAGCCAAGCCGGGACAGGGGTGTACGAGCAGTACTTC
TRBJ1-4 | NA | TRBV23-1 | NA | CASSQPTGRGATNEKLFF | TGCGCCAGCAGTCAACCCACAGGGAGAGGGGCAACTAATGAAAAACTGTTTTTT
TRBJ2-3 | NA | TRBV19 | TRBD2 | CASRPRAGVGDTQYF | TGTGCCAGTAGACCCCGAGCGGGAGTGGGGGATACGCAGTATTTT
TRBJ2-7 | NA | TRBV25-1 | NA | CASRDSTDYEQYF | TGTGCCAGCAGAGACTCGACCGACTACGAGCAGTACTTC
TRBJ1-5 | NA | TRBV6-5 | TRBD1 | CASSQGQGDYQPQHF | TGTGCCAGCAGCCAGGGACAGGGCGATTATCAGCCCCAGCATTTT
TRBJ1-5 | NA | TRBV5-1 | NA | CASSYSGGSNQPQHF | TGCGCCAGCAGCTACTCTGGAGGAAGCAATCAGCCCCAGCATTTT
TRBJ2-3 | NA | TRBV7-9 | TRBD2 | CASSLMRAGGPTDTQYF | TGTGCCAGCAGCTTGATGAGGGCGGGAGGGCCCACAGATACGCAGTATTTT
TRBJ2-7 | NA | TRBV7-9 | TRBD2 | CSSGFSGTSYEQYF | TGTTCCAGCGGCTTTAGCGGGACCTCCTACGAGCAGTACTTC
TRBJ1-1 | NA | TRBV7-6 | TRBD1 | CASRGQGTFGTEAFF | TGTGCCAGCAGGGGACAGGGGACTTTCGGCACTGAAGCTTTCTTT
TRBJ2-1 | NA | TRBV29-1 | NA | CSVANDGNEQFF | TGCAGCGTCGCGAATGACGGGAATGAGCAGTTCTTC
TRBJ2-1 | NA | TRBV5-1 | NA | CASSPPMEGEQFF | TGCGCCAGCAGCCCCCCAATGGAGGGTGAGCAGTTCTTC
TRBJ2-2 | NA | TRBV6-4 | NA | CASSREHTGELFF | TGTGCCAGCAGTCGGGAGCACACCGGGGAGCTGTTTTTT
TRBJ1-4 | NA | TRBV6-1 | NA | CASSELSQPLLENEKLFF | TGTGCCAGCAGTGAACTGTCACAGCCGCTTTTAGAAAATGAAAAACTGTTTTTT